This paragraph covers one T cell receptor beta chain sequence. These data belong to a study of blood T cell repertoires in COVID-19. Overall study: Researchers got acute and convalescent COVID-19 samples from the United States, Italy and Spain. Nucleic acid was either cDNA or gDNA, and it came from T cells, B-cell-depleted T cells, or PBMCs.

Germline V CDR1 and CDR2: SNHLY, FYNNEI. V was pared by 4 bases and J by 2 bases, with 15 bases between. The length of the CDR3 is 16 residues. Some clones are missing from TCRdb's copy, which holds only in-frame ones; the method was immunoSEQ multiplex PCR. The data contain roughly 250,000 clones, 80% to 90% of them singletons. The J gene is TRBJ1-5, the V gene TRBV2, with D unclear. Specimen: PBMCs or T cells enriched from blood (not recorded which). The sequence was obtained from a woman in her forties or fifties who had recovered from COVID-19. The CDR3 nucleotides read TGTGCCAGCAGTGCACCACAGACCTCTGGCAATCAGCCCCAGCATTTT. The encoded protein is CASSAPQTSGNQPQHF.